The clone carrying this T cell receptor beta chain was counted between two and nine times. Trimming left V 2 bases short and J 2 bases short, with 9 bases between. This CDR3 spans 15 amino acids. Germline V gene sequence: CDR1 SGHAT, CDR2 FQNNGV. This sample was included in a study of shared T cell receptors in the human thymus. Method: immunoSEQ multiplex PCR; TCRdb's copy keeps in-frame clones and lacks some. Among some 640,000 clones listed, around 87% were seen once. These records were also assigned to another study, of human thymus T cells. That report notes: Corrective heart surgery yielded the resections from which the thymus tissue came. Apparent bias marked the V and J gene usage of thymic and blood repertoires. Thymic repertoires from unrelated individuals overlapped highly, related research reported.

This chain joins TRBV11-2 and TRBJ1-4; D gene ambiguous. The specimen sequenced was thymocytes. The clonotype comes from a boy younger than two with a congenital heart defect. In DNA, the CDR3 is TGTGCCAGCAGCTTATTTATGGGCACTAATGAAAAACTGTTTTTT. Its protein product is CASSLFMGTNEKLFF.